The 8 T cell receptor beta chains below all came from one sample that was sequenced in a study of beta chain features in type 1 diabetes. The sequenced template was cDNA made from the entire isolated RNA. The data were produced by immunoSEQ multiplex PCR, yet TCRdb's version contains in-frame clones alone and is incomplete. The table includes 400,000 to 550,000 clones, around 10% detected once. The sample was naive CD4+ T cells from blood. Receptors were obtained from a young woman in good health.

This clone occurred a few times. The chain carries TRBV5-1 and TRBJ2-3, with TRBD1 matching 9 bases. The length of the CDR3 is 16 residues. The germline V gene encodes CDR1 SGHRS and CDR2 YFSETQ. V trimming: 1 base; J trimming: 2 bases; junction bases outside the gene matches: 5. CDR3 nucleotides: TGCGCCAGCAGCTTGTCCGGGACAGGGTTCACAGATACGCAGTATTTT. Encoded protein: CASSLSGTGFTDTQYF.

The genes are TRBV10-3 and TRBJ2-1; D may be TRBD1 (6 bases). Trimming removed 3 bases from V and 0 bases from J, with 9 bases in between. This CDR3 has 15 amino acids. CDR1 is ENHRY, CDR2 SYGVKD, per germline. The CDR3 nucleotides are TGTGCCATCAGTGATGGGGGCCTCTCCTACAATGAGCAGTTCTTC. Protein sequence: CAISDGGLSYNEQFF.

This clone was seen a few times. This sample includes further DNA sequences coding for the same CDR3. The chain recombines TRBV10-3 with TRBJ2-7, with D tentatively TRBD1 or TRBD2 (5 bases each). CDR1 and CDR2 from the germline V gene are ENHRY and SYGVKD. The CDR3 spans 11 residues. V lost 4 bases and J 7 bases, leaving 8 bases between the germline ends. The CDR3 bases are TGTGCCATCAGTGCTGGGGGAGAGCAGTACGTC. It codes for CAISAGGEQYV.

This clone was seen a handful of times. The J gene is TRBJ1-2, the V gene TRBV5-4; D is uncertain. V shed 1 base and J shed 3 bases, with 10 bases lying between them. CDR3 length: 14 amino acids. Germline V gene sequence: CDR1 SGHNT, CDR2 YYREEE (reference sequence). The CDR3 region is CASSLIGIHYGYTF. The CDR3 DNA sequence: TGTGCCAGCAGCTTGATTGGGATCCACTATGGCTACACCTTC.

This clone was picked up a small number of times. The chain has TRBV30 and TRBJ2-1, with TRBD2 matching 12 bases. Trimming at V came to 3 bases and at J to 2 bases, leaving 5 bases not matched to a gene. The germline CDR1 and CDR2 sequences are GTSNPN and SVGIG (reference sequence). The CDR3 loop spans 16 amino acids. The CDR3 nucleotides are TGTGCCTGGAGAGCCAGGACTAGCGGGACCTACAATGAGCAGTTCTTC. Its protein product is CAWRARTSGTYNEQFF.

The CDR3 DNA follows: TGTGCCAGCAGCTTAGTATCTGGTGAGCAGTTCTTC. This encodes CASSLVSGEQFF. The chain carries TRBV7-9 and TRBJ2-1; D remains ambiguous. Germline CDR1 reads SEHNR; CDR2 reads FQNEAQ (reference sequence). The CDR3 spans 12 residues. Between the trimmed V and J ends, which lost 1 base and 9 bases, there was a span of 7 bases.

The chain combines TRBV30 with TRBJ1-2, with 7 positions matching TRBD1. The trim removed 0 bases at V and 4 bases at J, leaving 8 bases unmatched. The CDR3 contains 15 residues. The germline CDR1 and CDR2 sequences are GTSNPN and SVGIG (reference sequence). CDR3 amino acids: CAWSVRQGRSYGYTF. CDR3 DNA sequence: TGTGCCTGGAGTGTTCGACAGGGAAGATCCTATGGCTACACCTTC. Combining the CDR3 with reference TRBV30 and TRBJ1-2 gives the whole variable domain SQTIHQWPATLVQPVGSPLSLECTVEGTSNPNLYWYRQAAGRGLQLLFYSVGIGQISSEVPQNLSASRPQDRQFILSSKKLLLSDSGFYLCAWSVRQGRSYGYTFGSGTRLTVV.

This clone showed up just a few times. The J gene is TRBJ1-2, the V gene TRBV29-1, with 7 bases that match TRBD1. CDR1 SQVTM and CDR2 ANQGSEA come from the germline V gene. The CDR3 has 15 amino acids. V shed 6 bases and J 1 base; nucleotides not matched to a gene: 11. The chain's CDR3 is CSVGGQALLNYGYTF. CDR3 nucleotide sequence: TGCAGCGTGGGTGGACAGGCCCTTCTTAACTATGGCTACACCTTC. Based on the CDR3 plus reference TRBV29-1 and TRBJ1-2, the full variable domain is SAVISQKPSRDICQRGTSLTIQCQVDSQVTMMFWYRQQPGQSLTLIATANQGSEATYESGFVIDKFPISRPNLTFSTLTVSNMSPEDSSIYLCSVGGQALLNYGYTFGSGTRLTVV.